Below are 11 T cell receptor beta chains sequenced from a single sample in a study of T-cell memory formation after mild COVID-19. TCRdb re-derived calls from the 5' RACE reads in MiXCR, one entry per CDR3 protein. The sample contains roughly 600,000 distinct CDR3 sequences, approximately 18% of which appear only once. The material sequenced was PBMCs or a T cell subset sorted from them (not recorded which). Every receptor here comes from an adult woman who had mild COVID-19 (a few samples of this study predate the infection). Cell type and time point are not known.

This chain uses TRBV6-1 with TRBJ1-1; D gene unclear. CDR3 size: 15 residues. With 5 bases removed from V and 4 bases from J, the gap between germline ends came to 17 bases. Germline V gene sequence: CDR1 MNHNS, CDR2 SASEGT. CDR3 sequence (DNA): TGTGCCAGCAGTCCCCGGGTCGGCGAGGGCACTGAAGCTTTCTTT. Translated: CASSPRVGEGTEAFF.

This clonotype came up a few times. The rearrangement joins TRBV20-1 to TRBJ2-1; the match to TRBD2 covers 7 bases. After removal of 6 bases from V and 6 bases from J, the junction contained 11 bases not matched to a gene. From germline, CDR1 is DFQATT and CDR2 SNEGSKA (reference sequence). This CDR3 contains 14 residues. The CDR3 bases are TGCAGTGCGGTGGGGGGGAAATCGTTCAATGAGCAGTTCTTC. Translation gives CSAVGGKSFNEQFF.

This clonotype was counted many times. The V and J genes are TRBV12-3 or TRBV12-4 and TRBJ2-1, with D unresolved. This CDR3 has 15 residues. V was clipped by 6 bases and J by 1 base, with 13 bases between them. The CDR3 region is CASSFRGLSYNEQFF. CDR3 coding DNA: TGTGCCAGCAGCTTTCGAGGCTTGTCCTACAATGAGCAGTTCTTC.

The V call is TRBV12-3 or TRBV12-4, the J call TRBJ1-4; the D is unclear. This CDR3 spans 14 amino acids. The V gene lost 2 bases and the J gene lost 4 bases, with 8 bases spanning the gap. The CDR3 is CASSLWQSNEKLFF. DNA for the CDR3: TGTGCCAGCAGTTTATGGCAGAGTAATGAAAAACTGTTTTTT.

This clonotype was counted only a few times. This rearrangement joins TRBV6-6 to TRBJ2-2; D gene ambiguous. Germline V gene data show CDR1 as MNHNY and CDR2 as SVGAGI (reference sequence). Trimming pared 6 bases from V and 4 bases from J, leaving 9 bases between. The CDR3 extends over 13 amino acids. CDR3 amino acids: CASSQTFTGELFF. The CDR3 DNA sequence: TGTGCCAGCAGCCAAACTTTCACCGGGGAGCTGTTTTTT.

The chain employs TRBV9 and TRBJ2-1, with TRBD2 as a possible D gene (6 bases). The V gene's germline CDR1 is SGDLS and CDR2 YYNGEE. Between the trimmed V and J ends, which lost 6 bases and 2 bases, there was a span of 12 bases. This CDR3 region has 14 residues. CDR3 residues: CASNGGVAYNEQFF. The CDR3 DNA reads TGTGCCAGCAACGGGGGAGTAGCCTACAATGAGCAGTTCTTC.

This clonotype was detected only a few times. The chain couples TRBV5-1 to TRBJ2-7; a weak D match, TRBD1 (5 bases). The CDR3 sequence is 13 residues long. Trimming left V 5 bases short and J 2 bases short, with 11 bases between. Per the germline V gene, CDR1 is SGHRS and CDR2 is YFSETQ. The CDR3 spells CASSMAGPYEQYF. Written as DNA, the CDR3 is TGCGCCAGCAGTATGGCAGGGCCCTACGAGCAGTACTTC.

The table lists this clonotype with a few counts. V and J are TRBV27 and TRBJ2-2; D is ambiguous. CDR3 length: 13 amino acids. Between the trimmed V and J ends, which lost 3 bases and 8 bases, there was a span of 10 bases. Per germline, CDR1 MNHEY and CDR2 SMNVEV (reference sequence). Written as DNA, the CDR3 is TGTGCCAGCAGTTTGTCGCCGCTTGGGGAGCTGTTTTTT. This sequence encodes CASSLSPLGELFF.

In this sample, this clonotype turned up a few times. This chain links TRBV25-1 with TRBJ2-1; 11 nucleotides line up with TRBD2. V shed 1 base, J shed 0 bases, and the junction held 20 bases outside the gene matches. Germline values: CDR1 MGHDK, CDR2 SYGVNS. The CDR3 contains 23 residues. The CDR3 sequence is CASSESGTLRGTSGLSSYNEQFF. CDR3 nucleotides: TGTGCCAGCAGTGAATCTGGGACTCTACGTGGGACTAGCGGCCTGAGCTCCTACAATGAGCAGTTCTTC.

The chain links TRBV27 to TRBJ1-1; D perhaps matches TRBD1 (5 bases). Trimming left V 5 bases short and J 2 bases short, with 18 bases between. CDR3 size: 16 residues. In germline, CDR1 is MNHEY, CDR2 SMNVEV (reference sequence). CDR3 sequence: CASSPYPLDRNTEAFF. Here the CDR3 DNA reads TGTGCCAGCAGTCCTTATCCCCTCGACAGAAACACTGAAGCTTTCTTT.

The chain recombines TRBV5-4 with TRBJ2-1; the D gene is possibly TRBD1 (7 bases). The CDR3 has 14 amino acids. V was clipped by 4 bases and J by 6 bases, with 14 bases between them. Per germline, CDR1 SGHNT and CDR2 YYREEE (reference sequence). CDR3 sequence (DNA): TGTGCCAGCAGCCAGGGGGGAGTCGGCAATGAGCAGTTCTTC. Translated, it gives CASSQGGVGNEQFF.